What follows are 27 T cell receptor beta chains derived from one specimen sequenced in a study of cytomegalovirus exposure and HLA in healthy donors. 60 Vbeta and 13 Jbeta primers were used in PCR. The repertoire was sequenced with immunoSEQ multiplex PCR; TCRdb's copy has only in-frame clones and lacks some. The sample table sets out about 77,000 clones. Sample: PBMCs. These receptors were taken from a man aged 50 to 60 in good health and CMV-seropositive.

The CDR3 region has the DNA TGTGCCAGCAGCGAGGAGGGCCGGGGCGATTCAGATGAGCAGTATTTT. Encoded protein: CASSEEGRGDSDEQYF. This rearrangement joins TRBV9 to TRBJ2-3; possible D gene TRBD2, 6 bases. V was cut by 3 bases and J by 11 bases, with 25 bases left in between. The germline V gene encodes CDR1 SGDLS and CDR2 YYNGEE. This CDR3 has 16 amino acids.

This sequence joins TRBV25-1 and TRBJ1-1; perhaps TRBD1 as D (6 bases). The CDR3 sequence is 15 residues long. Trimming took off 5 bases at V and 9 bases at J, with 22 bases between the two ends. Germline CDR1 and CDR2: MGHDK and SYGVNS. The CDR3 DNA reads as TGTGCCAGCAGTACCGGACAGTCGATCACGTATAAAGCTTTCTTT. This encodes CASSTGQSITYKAFF.

In DNA, the CDR3 is TGTGCCAGCAGCTTAAGTAGAGCAGATACGCAGTATTTT. Encoded protein: CASSLSRADTQYF. The chain links TRBV7-9 to TRBJ2-3; the D is unclear. The germline V gene encodes CDR1 SEHNR and CDR2 FQNEAQ (reference sequence). V was trimmed by 2 bases and J by 4 bases, leaving 7 bases between them. This CDR3 has 13 amino acids.

The chain is built from TRBV7-9 and TRBJ1-4, with TRBD1 as a possible D gene (6 bases). CDR3 length equals 17 residues. Germline V gene sequence: CDR1 SEHNR, CDR2 FQNEAQ (reference sequence). With 4 bases removed from V and 8 bases from J, the gap between germline ends came to 23 bases. CDR3 sequence (DNA): TGTGCCAGCAGCTCGTTATCAACAGGGCTCTCGGGGGAAAAACTGTTTTTT. Translating it yields CASSSLSTGLSGEKLFF.

V and J are TRBV15 and TRBJ1-5; no reliable D call. Trimming cost V 0 bases and J 5 bases, with 8 bases left between them. Germline V gene lookup returns CDR1 LNHNV and CDR2 YYDKDF (reference sequence). This CDR3 spans 14 amino acids. The CDR3 DNA reads TGTGCCACCAGCAGAGATAACAGTGATCAGCCCCAGCATTTT. Residues: CATSRDNSDQPQHF.

The chain joins TRBV7-2 to TRBJ1-5; 7 bases match TRBD1. The CDR3 consists of 15 residues. J was trimmed by 4 bases and V by 5 bases; bases with no gene match: 8. Germline loops: CDR1 SGHTA, CDR2 FQGNSA. This CDR3 reads CASSPNRGWNQPQHF. The CDR3 bases are TGTGCCAGCAGCCCAAACAGGGGTTGGAATCAGCCCCAGCATTTT.

The chain carries TRBV28 and TRBJ1-1, with D perhaps TRBD1 (5 bases). This CDR3 spans 12 amino acids. With 5 bases removed from V and 7 bases from J, the gap between germline ends came to 11 bases. Germline assignment: CDR1 MDHEN and CDR2 SYDVKM. DNA for the CDR3: TGTGCCAGCAGTCCCCCGGGGGGTGAAGCTTTCTTT. Protein: CASSPPGGEAFF.

The V and J genes are TRBV6-5 and TRBJ2-3, with D possibly being TRBD2 (5 bases). The CDR3 has 16 residues. Germline loops: CDR1 MNHEY, CDR2 SVGAGI. Trimming took off 3 bases at V and 6 bases at J, with 19 bases between the two ends. CDR3 DNA sequence: TGTGCCAGCAGTTATGGGCTAGCCAAACCTTTCGATACGCAGTATTTT. The encoded protein is CASSYGLAKPFDTQYF.

V and J are TRBV14 and TRBJ1-2; D unclear. Per the germline V gene, CDR1 is SGHDN and CDR2 is FVKESK. V was clipped by 1 base and J by 6 bases, with 9 bases between them. The CDR3 extends over 13 amino acids. CDR3 residues: CASSQVLGDGYTF. CDR3 DNA: TGTGCCAGCAGCCAAGTGTTAGGAGATGGCTACACCTTC.

The V gene is TRBV2, the J gene TRBJ2-5; 7 bases match TRBD2. This CDR3 region has 13 residues. The germline V gene encodes CDR1 SNHLY and CDR2 FYNNEI. V lost 9 bases to trimming and J lost 11 bases; unmatched junction nucleotides: 15. CDR3 nucleotides: TGTGCCAGTCTGTGGGGGGGTTCCAACTCTCAGTACTTC. This codes for CASLWGGSNSQYF.

J is TRBJ2-5 and V is TRBV5-1; 11 nucleotides agree with TRBD1. This CDR3 is built from 16 residues. Germline assignment: CDR1 SGHRS and CDR2 YFSETQ. V shed 1 base, J shed 4 bases, and the junction held 6 bases outside the gene matches. In DNA form, the CDR3 reads TGCGCCAGCAGCTTGCTAGGACAGGGGGCGGGAGAGACCCAGTACTTC. Translation gives CASSLLGQGAGETQYF.

The chain is built from TRBV18 and TRBJ2-3; D possibly corresponds to TRBD1 (5 bases). CDR1 KGHSH and CDR2 LQKENI come from the germline V gene. Trimming removed 2 bases from V and 3 bases from J, with 12 bases in between. This CDR3 is 15 amino acids long. The CDR3 region is CASSPGQGWTDTQYF. DNA of the CDR3: TGTGCCAGCTCACCAGGTCAGGGTTGGACAGATACGCAGTATTTT.

V usage is TRBV28 and J usage is TRBJ2-1; 7 positions agree with TRBD1. This CDR3 spans 14 amino acids. V shed 5 bases and J 6 bases; nucleotides not matched to a gene: 7. The germline V gene has CDR1 MDHEN and CDR2 SYDVKM. CDR3 coding DNA: TGTGCCAGCAGTCGATTACAGGGGCTCAATGAGCAGTTCTTC. Translation gives CASSRLQGLNEQFF.

The rearrangement joins TRBV6-1 to TRBJ2-7; perhaps TRBD2 as D (5 bases). The V end lost 6 bases, the J end lost 1 base, and 13 bases lay between the germline ends. CDR1 and CDR2 from the germline V gene are MNHNS and SASEGT. CDR3 size: 14 residues. This CDR3 reads CASSWSSRSYEQYF. Here the CDR3 DNA reads TGTGCCAGCAGCTGGTCTAGCAGGTCCTACGAGCAGTACTTC.

The chain recombines TRBV6-6 with TRBJ2-7; D may be TRBD1 (5 bases). The CDR3 extends over 11 amino acids. Germline V gene data show CDR1 as MNHNY and CDR2 as SVGAGI (reference sequence). V was cut by 9 bases and J by 4 bases, with 10 bases left in between. The CDR3 spells CASRQNYEQYF. The CDR3, as DNA: TGTGCCAGTAGACAGAATTACGAGCAGTACTTC.

The chain has TRBV5-4 and TRBJ1-2; possibly TRBD1 for D (5 bases). Trimming took off 3 bases at V and 6 bases at J, with 12 bases between the two ends. This CDR3 has 13 residues. Germline V gene sequence: CDR1 SGHNT, CDR2 YYREEE (reference sequence). The CDR3 region is CASSWGVGDGYTF. CDR3 sequence (DNA): TGTGCCAGCAGCTGGGGGGTGGGGGATGGCTACACCTTC.

The gene calls are TRBV11-3 and TRBJ2-2, with a possible D match to TRBD2 (6 bases). V was clipped by 5 bases and J by 3 bases, with 16 bases between them. Germline V CDR1 and CDR2: SGHNT, YENEEA. The CDR3 covers 16 residues. CDR3 amino acids: CASSPGGDGYTGELFF. The CDR3 bases are TGTGCCAGCAGCCCGGGCGGGGACGGATACACCGGGGAGCTGTTTTTT.

This rearrangement joins TRBV5-1 to TRBJ1-1; D remains unclear. The CDR3 loop spans 16 amino acids. Trimming stripped 3 bases from V and 7 bases from J, with 22 bases between. Germline CDR1 reads SGHRS; CDR2 reads YFSETQ. CDR3 sequence (DNA): TGCGCCAGCAGCTCCACCCCCCAGGCCGCCCGTATTGAAGCTTTCTTT. As protein: CASSSTPQAARIEAFF.

The J gene is TRBJ2-3, the V gene TRBV12-5; D ambiguous. This CDR3 is 15 amino acids long. Germline V gene lookup returns CDR1 LGHNT and CDR2 FRNRAP. V dropped 1 base and J dropped 2 bases, with 10 bases sitting between them. The CDR3 nucleotides read TGTGCTAGTGGTTTGGGACGGAGCTACACAGATACGCAGTATTTT. Translating it yields CASGLGRSYTDTQYF.

This chain uses TRBV5-1 with TRBJ2-7; no definite D call. The CDR3 consists of 14 residues. Germline CDR1 reads SGHRS; CDR2 reads YFSETQ. V lost 0 bases to trimming and J lost 3 bases, with 10 bases between them. The CDR3 spells CASSLGARNYEQYF. The DNA for the CDR3 is TGCGCCAGCAGCTTGGGGGCCAGGAACTACGAGCAGTACTTC.

The chain employs TRBV5-1 and TRBJ2-7; 9 bases fit TRBD1. The junction had 9 bases not matched to a gene; V was cut back by 4 bases and J by 7 bases. This CDR3 has 14 residues. Germline CDR1 is SGHRS and CDR2 is YFSETQ. CDR3 sequence: CASSTGTGSGEQYV. The CDR3 DNA reads TGCGCCAGCAGCACCGGGACAGGGTCGGGGGAGCAGTACGTC.

This chain joins TRBV2 and TRBJ1-1, with D possibly being TRBD1 (6 bases). V was shortened by 4 bases and J by 0 bases, with 9 bases between the two germline ends. The CDR3 is 14 residues long. Germline CDR1 and CDR2: SNHLY and FYNNEI. The CDR3 DNA is TGTGCCAGCAGTGGGACAGATATGAACACTGAAGCTTTCTTT. Protein product: CASSGTDMNTEAFF. Full variable domain (missing parts from reference TRBV2 and TRBJ1-1): EPEVTQTPSHQVTQMGQEVILRCVPISNHLYFYWYRQILGQKVEFLVSFYNNEISEKSEIFDDQFSVERPDGSNFTLKIRSTKLEDSAMYFCASSGTDMNTEAFFGQGTRLTVV.

The chain's CDR3 is CSVEGPGGSYNEQFF. Here the CDR3 DNA reads TGCAGCGTTGAAGGGCCAGGGGGCTCCTACAATGAGCAGTTCTTC. V gene TRBV29-1 combines with J gene TRBJ2-1; 7 bases align to TRBD1. Per the germline V gene, CDR1 is SQVTM and CDR2 is ANQGSEA. CDR3 length: 15 amino acids. The trim removed 1 base at V and 0 bases at J, leaving 3 bases unmatched.

The V and J genes are TRBV6-1 and TRBJ2-5; no clear D. The CDR3 has 11 residues. V dropped 7 bases and J dropped 4 bases, with 7 bases sitting between them. Germline V CDR1 and CDR2: MNHNS, SASEGT. The CDR3 region has the DNA TGTGCCAGCACTCAGCGAGAGACCCAGTACTTC. Translating it yields CASTQRETQYF.

The V call is TRBV6-1, the J call TRBJ2-6; possible D gene TRBD1, 6 bases. Trimming pared 0 bases from V and 1 base from J, leaving 16 bases between. CDR1 and CDR2 (germline): MNHNS, SASEGT. The CDR3 is 19 residues long. The CDR3 loop reads CASSEASGRGRSGANVLTF. The CDR3 nucleotides read TGTGCCAGCAGTGAAGCGTCTGGCAGGGGACGATCTGGGGCCAACGTCCTGACTTTC.

The rearrangement uses TRBV19 and TRBJ1-4, with 7 bases aligning to TRBD1. The CDR3 covers 13 residues. Germline-derived CDR1 and CDR2 are LNHDA and SQIVND (reference sequence). The J segment lost 8 bases and the V segment lost 5 bases, leaving 5 bases of the junction unmatched. The CDR3 spells CASSPTGVEKLFF. The CDR3 coding sequence is TGTGCCAGTAGTCCTACAGGGGTAGAAAAACTGTTTTTT.

A note on this clone: The identical CDR3 is also encoded by other nucleotide sequences in the sample. V usage is TRBV5-1 and J usage is TRBJ2-5; 9 bases line up with TRBD2. Unmatched junction bases numbered 7, after V lost 3 bases and J lost 4 bases. The CDR3 extends over 15 amino acids. Germline V gene data show CDR1 as SGHRS and CDR2 as YFSETQ. CDR3 DNA sequence: TGCGCCAGCAGCTCGCGGGAGGGCCTTGGAGAGACCCAGTACTTC. Protein: CASSSREGLGETQYF.